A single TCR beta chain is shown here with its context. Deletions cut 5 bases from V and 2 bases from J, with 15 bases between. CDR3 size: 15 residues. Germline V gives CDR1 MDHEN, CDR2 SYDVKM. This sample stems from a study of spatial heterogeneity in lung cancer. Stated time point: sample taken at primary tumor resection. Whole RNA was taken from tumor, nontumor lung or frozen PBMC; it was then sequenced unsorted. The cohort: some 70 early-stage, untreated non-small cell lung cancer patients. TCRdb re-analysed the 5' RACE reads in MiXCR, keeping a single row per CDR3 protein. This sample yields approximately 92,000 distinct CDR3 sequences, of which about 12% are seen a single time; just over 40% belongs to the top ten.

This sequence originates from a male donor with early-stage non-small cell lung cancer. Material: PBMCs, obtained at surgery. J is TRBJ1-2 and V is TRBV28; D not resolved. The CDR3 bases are TGTGCCAGCAGTCTACCAGAGGCAGCGAACTATGGCTACACCTTC. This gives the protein CASSLPEAANYGYTF.